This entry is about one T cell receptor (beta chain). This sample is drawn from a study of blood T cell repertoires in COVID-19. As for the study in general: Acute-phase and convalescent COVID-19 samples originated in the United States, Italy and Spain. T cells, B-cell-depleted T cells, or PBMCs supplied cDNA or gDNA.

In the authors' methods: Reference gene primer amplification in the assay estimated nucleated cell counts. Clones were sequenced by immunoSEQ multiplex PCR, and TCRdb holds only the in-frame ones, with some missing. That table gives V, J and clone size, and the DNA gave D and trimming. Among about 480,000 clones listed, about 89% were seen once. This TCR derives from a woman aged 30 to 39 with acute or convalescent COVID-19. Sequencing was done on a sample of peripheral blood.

The CDR3 loop reads CASSVGQGSSGNTIYF. The DNA for the CDR3 is TGTGCCAGCAGCGTAGGACAGGGTAGCTCTGGAAACACCATATATTTT. The chain links TRBV9 to TRBJ1-3; 7 nucleotides match TRBD1. This CDR3 has 16 residues. Germline CDR1 is SGDLS and CDR2 is YYNGEE. V lost 0 bases to trimming and J lost 0 bases; unmatched junction nucleotides: 3.